This T cell receptor (beta chain) was recorded in a study of T cell responses to AZD1222 COVID-19 vaccine. For the study at large: Researchers grouped second doses given at about 4 or about 12 weeks into one pool.

Turning to this clone: Its specificity is unknown.

V was pared by 5 bases and J by 0 bases, with 8 bases between. CDR3 size: 14 residues. Looked up from germline, CDR1 is LNHDA and CDR2 is SQIVND (reference sequence). This table comes from immunoSEQ multiplex PCR, and its TCRdb copy is limited to in-frame clones, with some not included. The data contain under 110,000 clones, 90% of them singletons. General observations from the study: Clonal diversity may have been underestimated, and the donors were mostly white British, with more females than males. Sampling captured repertoires only after the peak T cell response. The study found Spike-specific TCR breadth and depth rose after two AZD1222 doses.

The specimen was peripheral blood, collected on day 0 of AZD1222 vaccination. The rearrangement joins TRBV19 to TRBJ1-3; unclear D gene. The clonotype comes from an adult in good health. CDR3 coding DNA: TGTGCCAGTAGTCCGCAGGCCTCTGGAAACACCATATATTTT. It encodes CASSPQASGNTIYF.